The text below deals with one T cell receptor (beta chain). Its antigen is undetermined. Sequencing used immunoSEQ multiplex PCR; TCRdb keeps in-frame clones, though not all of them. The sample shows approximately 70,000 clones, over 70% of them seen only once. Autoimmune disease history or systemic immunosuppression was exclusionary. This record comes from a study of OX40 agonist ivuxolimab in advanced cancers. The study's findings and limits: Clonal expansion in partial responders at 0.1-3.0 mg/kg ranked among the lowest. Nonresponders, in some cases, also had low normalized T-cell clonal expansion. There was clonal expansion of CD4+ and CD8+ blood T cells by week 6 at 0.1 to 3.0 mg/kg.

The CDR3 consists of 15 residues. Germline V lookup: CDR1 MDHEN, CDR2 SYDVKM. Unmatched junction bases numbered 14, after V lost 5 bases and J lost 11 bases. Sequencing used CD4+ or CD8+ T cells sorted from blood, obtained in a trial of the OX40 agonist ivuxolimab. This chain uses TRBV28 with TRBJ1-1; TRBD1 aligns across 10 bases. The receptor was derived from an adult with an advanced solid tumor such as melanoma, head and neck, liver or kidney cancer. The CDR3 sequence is CASSQSGTGVPGAFF. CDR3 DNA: TGTGCCAGCAGTCAATCCGGGACAGGGGTACCTGGGGCTTTCTTT.